The present TCR beta chain was sequenced within a study of shared T cell receptors in the human thymus (dated by TCRdb to the early 2020s). Some background on the complete study: The study examined how self-reactive, shared T-cell receptor alpha chains are generated in the human thymus.

The library was made by the immunoSEQ multiplex PCR assay. The table comes from immuneACCESS by way of TCRdb, which keeps in-frame sequences with V and J called. Part of the clones is missing from these tables; in studies checked, under half for an unresolved V gene and the rest for unknown reasons. The sample table lists roughly 550,000 clones, 75% to 80% of them with a count of one. The ten largest clones take up 0.01% to 0.015% of the sample. As for this clone: There is no known antigen for this receptor. Per-nucleotide qualities are absent, and no much larger clonotype sits a single base away.

V was cut back by 3 bases and J by 4 bases, leaving a gap of 18 bases between them. The germline V gene (reference sequence) yields GTSNPN for CDR1 and SVGIG for CDR2. The CDR3 goes from the cysteine to the phenylalanine over 15 residues. The read is trimmed to its CDR3 DNA, 45 bases read in frame from base 1. These data also featured in a second study, about human thymus T cells. Looking at the second paper: In Finland, the donors were immunologically healthy infants who were having open corrective cardiac surgery for congenital heart defects. Thymus tissue was obtained as surgical resects removed during corrective cardiac surgery. V and J gene segment usage appeared biased in both thymic and peripheral blood repertoires. According to the related research, thymic TCR repertoires were highly overlapping among unrelated individuals. The study described the TCR alpha and beta repertoires in roughly 8 infant thymus samples and four matching peripheral blood samples. The infant donors were about 6 to 244 days old, and the cohort included six males and two females. Thymocytes were freed from the tissue by mechanical means and kept at -70 degrees C as pellets of about 8.5-34 million cells. A QIAsymphony instrument was used to extract genomic DNA from frozen cell pellets. TCRB and TCRAD loci were amplified from a standardized quantity of quality-controlled genomic DNA using the immunoSEQ multiplex PCR assay. The V(D)J region was spanned by amplicons of a length sufficient to cover the CDR3 and to identify V and J genes. The commercial immunoSEQ service was used to sequence amplicons on an Illumina platform. Corrections for primer bias and sequencing errors followed previously described methods, while TCRAD and TCRB definitions were based on the IMGT database. immunoSEQ Analyzer 3.0 and VDJTools were used for repertoire analysis, which covered basic statistics, V/J segment usage, diversity estimates, rarefaction and pairwise overlap. Diversity was estimated using the Chao1, ChaoE, Efron-Thisted, Shannon and inverse Simpson indices, and was also estimated on datasets down-sampled to the size of the smallest sample. For repertoire overlap, CDR3 nucleotide sequence, V gene and J gene had to match strictly, and clustering was done by Jaccard-based multidimensional scaling. On average, thymus samples yielded roughly 770,000 unique TCRB clonotypes, whereas blood samples yielded about 80,000.

The specimen was thymocytes. This sequence uses TRBV30 and TRBJ1-1; the D gene is not confidently resolved. The receptor was isolated from a boy in the first two years of life with a congenital heart defect. Donor details come from another sample of the same person, matched by shared clones. The CDR3 reads as follows: CAWRAANGLITEAFF. Here is the DNA: TGTGCCTGGAGGGCGGCTAACGGACTGATCACTGAAGCTTTCTTT.